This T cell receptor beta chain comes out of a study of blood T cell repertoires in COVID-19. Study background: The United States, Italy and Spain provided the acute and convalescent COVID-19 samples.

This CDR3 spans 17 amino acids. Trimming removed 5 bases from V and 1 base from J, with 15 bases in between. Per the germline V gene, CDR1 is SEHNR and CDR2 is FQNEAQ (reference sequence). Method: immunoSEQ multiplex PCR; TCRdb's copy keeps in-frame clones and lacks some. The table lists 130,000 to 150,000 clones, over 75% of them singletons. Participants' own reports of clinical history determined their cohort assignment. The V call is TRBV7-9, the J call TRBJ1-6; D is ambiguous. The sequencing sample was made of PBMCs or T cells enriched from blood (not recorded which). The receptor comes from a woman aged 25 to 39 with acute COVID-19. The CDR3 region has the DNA TGTGCCAGCAGCCCCCCCAGCGGCAGTTCCTATAATTCACCCCTCCACTTT. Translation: CASSPPSGSSYNSPLHF.